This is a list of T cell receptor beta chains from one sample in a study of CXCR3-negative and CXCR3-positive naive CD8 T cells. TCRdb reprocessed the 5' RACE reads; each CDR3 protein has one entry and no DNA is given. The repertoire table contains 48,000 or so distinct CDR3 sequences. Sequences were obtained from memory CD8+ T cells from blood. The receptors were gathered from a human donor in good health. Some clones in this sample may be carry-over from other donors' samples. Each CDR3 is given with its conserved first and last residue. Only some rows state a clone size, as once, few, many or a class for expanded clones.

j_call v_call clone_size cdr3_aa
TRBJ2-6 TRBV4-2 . CASSQEEASSGANVLTF
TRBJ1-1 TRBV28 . CASSVPGRLNTEAFF
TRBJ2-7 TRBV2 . CASSELPRAYEQYF
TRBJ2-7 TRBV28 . CASSPLGGGSYEQYF
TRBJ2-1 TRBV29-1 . CSVEDGGTGPYNEQFF
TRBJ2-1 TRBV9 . CASSVDKGRNEQFF
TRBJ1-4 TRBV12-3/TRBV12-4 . CASTGDEKLFF
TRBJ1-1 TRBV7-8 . CASSLGYATEAFF
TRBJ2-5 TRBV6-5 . CASSYDGASGETQYF
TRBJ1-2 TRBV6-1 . CAIKRNGPNYGYTF
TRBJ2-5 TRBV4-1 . CASSQGPGTETQYF
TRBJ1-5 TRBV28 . CASSGEPGLHQPQHF
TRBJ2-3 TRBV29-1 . CSVGDNWDMLDTQYF
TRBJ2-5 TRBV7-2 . CASSLAPGDRSRF
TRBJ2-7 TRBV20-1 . CSAPPTGSYEQYF
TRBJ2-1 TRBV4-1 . CASSQEPGNGYNEQFF
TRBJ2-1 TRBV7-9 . CASSLPLAHEQFF
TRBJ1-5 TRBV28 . CASSFFSVDQPQHF
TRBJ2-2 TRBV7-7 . CASSLRGAWTGELFF
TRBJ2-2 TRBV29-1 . CSVERTTGELFF
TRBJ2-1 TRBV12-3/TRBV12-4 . CASSRSGGADEQFF
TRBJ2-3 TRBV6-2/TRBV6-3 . CASRVGTLDTDTQYF
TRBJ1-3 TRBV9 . CASSTFVTPGNTIYF
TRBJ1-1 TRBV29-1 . CSVRTVSNTEAFF
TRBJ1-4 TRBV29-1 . CSVEAGRGGGNEKLFF
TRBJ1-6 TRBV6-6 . CASSLGQGDSPLHF
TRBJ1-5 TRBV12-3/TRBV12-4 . CASSSTFDRAGSQPQHF
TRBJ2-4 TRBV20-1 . CSARDPLGRADPLRVQYF
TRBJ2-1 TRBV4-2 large CASSQVSGGANEQFF
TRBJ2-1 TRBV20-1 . CSALGRGENNEKFF
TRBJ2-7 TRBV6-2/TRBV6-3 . CASSYSSRVRTYEQYF
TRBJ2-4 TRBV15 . CATSRDGRYPKNIQYF
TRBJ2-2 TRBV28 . CASSFRGGELFF
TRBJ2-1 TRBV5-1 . CASSPWSSGSCYNEQFF
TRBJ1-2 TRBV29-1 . CSGLEEGASYGYTF
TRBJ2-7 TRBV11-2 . CASSPWGGEYEQYF
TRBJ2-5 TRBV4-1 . CASSQIPTGGETQYF
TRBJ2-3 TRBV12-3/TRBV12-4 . CASRRGWSSTDTQYF
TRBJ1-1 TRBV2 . CASSELQVNTEAFF
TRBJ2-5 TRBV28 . CASSTGLQETQYF
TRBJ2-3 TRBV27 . CASSAGGPDTQYF
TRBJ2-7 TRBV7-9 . CASSSLRAGGTPYEQYF
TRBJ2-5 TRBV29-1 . CSVEKEDTQYF
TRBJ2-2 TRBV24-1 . CATSDWGQGYTGELFF
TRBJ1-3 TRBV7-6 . CASSDRVTGNTIYF
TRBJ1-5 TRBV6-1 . CASSENQPQHF
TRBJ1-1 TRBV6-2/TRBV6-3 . CASKYFSGTEAFF
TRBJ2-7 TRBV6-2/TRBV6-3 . CASTPDRPYEQYF
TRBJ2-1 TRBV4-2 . CASSQDSAGGPSYEQFF
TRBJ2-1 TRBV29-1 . CSVVTWDNEQFF
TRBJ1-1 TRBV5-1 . CASSSGLEAFF
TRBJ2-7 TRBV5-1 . CASSLGSGGPYEQYF
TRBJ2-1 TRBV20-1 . CSARSGDLYNEQFF